The 17 T cell receptor beta chains below all came from one sample that was sequenced in a study of blood T cell repertoires in COVID-19. Profiling relied on immunoSEQ multiplex PCR, and the TCRdb table lists in-frame clones only, not all of them. The profile shows fewer than 300,000 clones, roughly 88% of them singletons. What was sequenced was PBMCs or T cells enriched from blood (not recorded which). These receptors were taken from a woman aged 30 to 39 who had recovered from COVID-19.

The chain carries TRBV27 and TRBJ2-5; D remains ambiguous. V lost 3 bases and J 1 base, leaving 6 bases between the germline ends. The CDR3 is 13 residues long. Germline V gene lookup returns CDR1 MNHEY and CDR2 SMNVEV (reference sequence). CDR3 region: CASSFGSQETQYF. CDR3 DNA: TGTGCCAGCAGTTTCGGGTCCCAAGAGACCCAGTACTTC.

The V and J genes are TRBV27 and TRBJ2-2; D is uncertain. Trimming left V 3 bases short and J 5 bases short, with 10 bases between. Germline CDR1 reads MNHEY; CDR2 reads SMNVEV (reference sequence). The length of the CDR3 is 14 residues. The CDR3 protein is CASSLALITGELFF. For the CDR3, the DNA is TGTGCCAGCAGTTTGGCTCTCATAACCGGGGAGCTGTTTTTT.

The chain links TRBV27 to TRBJ2-6, with a tentative D call TRBD1 (5 bases). Trimming took 2 bases from V and 0 from J, leaving 11 bases between them. The CDR3 extends over 17 amino acids. Germline-derived CDR1 and CDR2 are MNHEY and SMNVEV (reference sequence). The CDR3 DNA reads as TGTGCCAGCAGTTTAACGGTACAGGCCTCTGGGGCCAACGTCCTGACTTTC. This codes for CASSLTVQASGANVLTF.

The chain has TRBV29-1 and TRBJ2-3; D is undetermined. This CDR3 comprises 13 residues. Trimming stripped 8 bases from V and 6 bases from J, with 18 bases between. Germline loops: CDR1 SQVTM, CDR2 ANQGSEA. Here the CDR3 reads CSLRTLFGDTQYF. CDR3 coding DNA: TGCAGCCTTCGAACCCTTTTCGGGGATACGCAGTATTTT.

This clone was seen only once. The chain joins TRBV28 to TRBJ1-5, with a weak D call TRBD1 (6 bases). The germline CDR1 and CDR2 sequences are MDHEN and SYDVKM. Trimming took off 6 bases at V and 0 bases at J, with 15 bases between the two ends. The CDR3 runs to 16 residues. In nucleotides, the CDR3 is TGTGCCAGCAGCCCCTGGACAGATTATAGCAATCAGCCCCAGCATTTT. It translates to CASSPWTDYSNQPQHF.

The V call is TRBV5-6, the J call TRBJ1-1, with TRBD1 matching 8 bases. CDR1 is SGHDT, CDR2 YYEEEE, per germline. V shed 2 bases, J shed 6 bases, and the junction held 9 bases outside the gene matches. This CDR3 region has 15 residues. CDR3 sequence reads: CASSFTDRDGAEAFF. The CDR3 DNA reads as TGTGCCAGCAGCTTCACGGACAGGGATGGGGCTGAAGCTTTCTTT.

V gene TRBV18 combines with J gene TRBJ2-7, with a weak D call TRBD1 (7 bases). The germline CDR1 and CDR2 sequences are KGHSH and LQKENI. The CDR3 spans 14 residues. V lost 5 bases, J lost 2 bases, and 13 bases lay in between. CDR3 protein: CASSETGRPYEQYF. For the CDR3, the DNA is TGTGCCAGCTCAGAGACAGGGAGGCCCTACGAGCAGTACTTC.

As for this clone: A single base separates this from a much larger clone, so it may be a read error. The V gene is TRBV27, the J gene TRBJ1-2; D not resolved. The CDR3 contains 13 residues. The V gene's germline CDR1 is MNHEY and CDR2 SMNVEV (reference sequence). Trimming shortened V by 2 bases and J by 2 bases, and 6 bases separated the two germline ends. The CDR3, as DNA: TGTGCCAGCAGTTTACCGGGGAACTATGGCTACACCTTC. Its translation: CASSLPGNYGYTF.

This clone occurred a few times. J is TRBJ2-3 and V is TRBV27; 9 nucleotides agree with TRBD2. CDR1 is MNHEY, CDR2 SMNVEV, per germline (reference sequence). This CDR3 spans 15 amino acids. The trim removed 3 bases at V and 1 base at J, leaving 2 bases unmatched. In DNA, the CDR3 is TGTGCCAGCAGTTTCCAGCGGGGGGGCACAGATACGCAGTATTTT. This sequence encodes CASSFQRGGTDTQYF.

The J gene is TRBJ1-6, the V gene TRBV15; D is unresolved. The V and J ends lost 2 bases and 8 bases respectively, with 13 bases between them. The CDR3 spans 15 residues. From germline, CDR1 is LNHNV and CDR2 YYDKDF (reference sequence). CDR3 sequence (DNA): TGTGCCACCAGCAGAAACCGGGTCGGCGATTCACCCCTCCACTTT. Protein product: CATSRNRVGDSPLHF. Full variable domain (remainder filled in from reference TRBV15 and TRBJ1-6): DAMVIQNPRYQVTQFGKPVTLSCSQTLNHNVMYWYQQKSSQAPKLLFHYYDKDFNNEADTPDNFQSRRPNTSFCFLDIRSPGLGDTAMYLCATSRNRVGDSPLHFGNGTRLTVT.

This clone was seen a handful of times. The same CDR3 can be traced to other DNA sequences in this sample. V usage is TRBV6-1 and J usage is TRBJ2-5; 11 positions agree with TRBD2. This CDR3 comprises 15 residues. V trimming: 2 bases; J trimming: 4 bases; junction bases outside the gene matches: 3. Looked up from germline, CDR1 is MNHNS and CDR2 is SASEGT. The DNA for the CDR3 is TGTGCCAGCAGTGAATTAGCGGGGGGGCCAGAGACCCAGTACTTC. Amino acids: CASSELAGGPETQYF.

About this clone: One end of the junction does not line up with germline, which may come from a read error. The CDR3 sequence: CASSLIQSSYQPQHF. The CDR3 bases are TGTGCCAGCAGTTTAATTCAGAGTAGCTATCAGCCCCAGCATTTT. The gene calls are TRBV28 and TRBJ1-5, with no clear D. The CDR3 is 15 amino acids. CDR1 and CDR2 from the germline V gene are MDHEN and SYDVKM.

Only a few counts were recorded for this clone. The chain couples TRBV2 to TRBJ1-2; 8 nucleotides match TRBD1. The CDR3 has 15 residues. J was trimmed by 4 bases and V by 4 bases; bases with no gene match: 8. Germline V gene sequence: CDR1 SNHLY, CDR2 FYNNEI. CDR3 residues: CASSVGRGRTYGYTF. Here the CDR3 DNA reads TGTGCCAGCAGTGTAGGCAGGGGGCGAACCTATGGCTACACCTTC.

The chain is built from TRBV10-3 and TRBJ1-1; 7 bases align to TRBD1. The CDR3 is 12 residues long. J gave up 10 bases and V 4 bases, and 6 bases lay outside the gene matches. The germline V gene encodes CDR1 ENHRY and CDR2 SYGVKD. The CDR3 reads CAISGDSEGAFF. The CDR3 DNA reads TGTGCCATCAGTGGGGACAGTGAGGGAGCTTTCTTT.

The chain joins TRBV7-2 to TRBJ2-3, with D possibly being TRBD2 (5 bases). The CDR3 loop spans 14 amino acids. V lost 3 bases, J lost 2 bases, and 9 bases lay in between. The germline gives CDR1 SGHTA, CDR2 FQGNSA. CDR3 protein: CASSLTRDTDTQYF. CDR3 DNA sequence: TGTGCCAGCAGCTTGACCCGGGACACAGATACGCAGTATTTT.

This clone appeared a single time. The chain links TRBV11-2 to TRBJ1-1; D perhaps matches TRBD1 (5 bases). Germline V CDR1 and CDR2: SGHAT, FQNNGV. The CDR3 runs to 14 residues. The germline V and J ends were trimmed by 3 bases and 2 bases, with 10 bases remaining between them. This CDR3 reads CASSLRQINTEAFF. CDR3 sequence (DNA): TGTGCCAGCAGCTTGAGACAGATAAACACTGAAGCTTTCTTT.

In this sample, this clone turned up a few times. This sequence joins TRBV7-9 and TRBJ1-6, with 7 bases that match TRBD1. The germline V gene encodes CDR1 SEHNR and CDR2 FQNEAQ (reference sequence). V lost 2 bases and J lost 7; bases outside the gene matches: 5. This CDR3 is built from 15 residues. CDR3 DNA: TGTGCCAGCAGCTTATTCGGGACAGCCAATTCACCCCTCCACTTT. Translated, it gives CASSLFGTANSPLHF.